What follows describes a single T cell receptor (beta chain). Its specificity is unknown. TCRdb used MiXCR to reprocess the 5' RACE reads, holding one entry per CDR3 protein. The profile shows about 420,000 distinct CDR3 sequences, more than 20% of them singletons. The data were obtained in a study of CD8 T cells in ankylosing spondylitis. Findings and limits, study-wide: Blood from ankylosing spondylitis patients appeared to carry a characteristic roughly 8-variant TCR beta motif.

The CDR3 loop spans 13 amino acids. Germline CDR1 and CDR2: DFQATT and SNEGSKA (reference sequence). The genes are TRBV20-1 and TRBJ2-3, with TRBD2 matching 9 bases. The sample taken for sequencing was blood, either unsorted or a sorted T cell fraction (not recorded which). This receptor was taken from a male donor with ankylosing spondylitis. This chain's CDR3 is CSQSAGGTDTQYF. The CDR3 DNA is TGCAGCCAATCGGCGGGAGGGACAGATACGCAGTATTTT.